This TCR beta chain was captured by sequencing in a study of OX40 agonist ivuxolimab in advanced cancers. General study findings and limits: Which antigen the expanded peripheral T cells recognized is unknown.

The data were produced by immunoSEQ multiplex PCR, yet TCRdb's version contains in-frame clones alone and is incomplete. The sample carries about 80,000 clones, roughly 80% recorded once. Germline V CDR1 and CDR2: LGHNA, YSLEER. V lost 5 bases to trimming and J lost 7 bases; unmatched junction nucleotides: 12. This CDR3 has 16 amino acids. Turning to this clone: Its antigen is undetermined.

The chain links TRBV4-3 to TRBJ2-1, with 9 bases lining up with TRBD2. This clonotype originated in an adult with an advanced solid tumor such as melanoma, head and neck, liver or kidney cancer. The sequencing used CD4+ or CD8+ T cells sorted from blood, collected in a trial of the OX40 agonist ivuxolimab. The CDR3 region has the DNA TGCGCCAGCAGCTCGATAGCGGGAGTGCTGGGGAATGAGCAGTTCTTC. Encoded protein: CASSSIAGVLGNEQFF.